One sample yielded the 6 T cell receptor beta chains listed below, sequenced in a study of technical replicates of blood from several donors. Assay: immunoSEQ multiplex PCR; the TCRdb copy retains only in-frame clones and omits some. This sample has about 88,000 clones, with about nine tenths found just once. The specimen sequenced was T cells isolated from PBMCs. The source is a human donor in good health.

The chain recombines TRBV2 with TRBJ1-5; 7 bases are a match to TRBD1. The CDR3 sequence is 18 residues long. The V segment lost 0 bases and the J segment 3 bases; nucleotides outside the gene matches: 11. Per the germline V gene, CDR1 is SNHLY and CDR2 is FYNNEI. The CDR3 loop reads CASSEAAFWTGDNQPQHF. CDR3 bases: TGTGCCAGCAGTGAAGCTGCTTTCTGGACAGGTGACAATCAGCCCCAGCATTTT.

This sequence joins TRBV12-5 and TRBJ2-3, with D possibly TRBD1 on 5 matching bases. V was cut by 1 base and J by 4 bases, with 6 bases left in between. This CDR3 is 13 amino acids long. The germline CDR1 and CDR2 sequences are LGHNT and FRNRAP. CDR3 nucleotide sequence: TGTGCTAGTGGTTTGGCAGGGCCAGATACGCAGTATTTT. Translated, it gives CASGLAGPDTQYF.

A single count supports this clone. V and J are TRBV7-9 and TRBJ2-1; TRBD2 matches 10 bases. The CDR3 extends over 15 amino acids. V lost 1 base to trimming and J lost 8 bases; unmatched junction nucleotides: 5. The V gene's germline CDR1 is SEHNR and CDR2 FQNEAQ (reference sequence). This chain's CDR3 is CASSLGSGRFDEQFF. In DNA form, the CDR3 reads TGTGCCAGCAGCTTAGGTAGCGGGAGGTTTGATGAGCAGTTCTTC.

The rearrangement links TRBV10-1 to TRBJ1-1; 7 positions agree with TRBD1. The germline gives CDR1 WNHNN, CDR2 SYGVQD (reference sequence). Trimming removed 8 bases from V and 1 base from J; junction bases left unmatched: 4. This CDR3 region has 13 residues. The CDR3 DNA follows: TGCGCCAGCCGCGACAGGGCGAACACTGAAGCTTTCTTT. Its translation is CASRDRANTEAFF.

The CDR3 nucleotides read TGTGCCAGCAGTTGGAGGGGGGGAGGTGGAAACACCATATATTTT. This codes for CASSWRGGGGNTIYF. The J gene is TRBJ1-3, the V gene TRBV6-1; D perhaps matches TRBD1 (6 bases). The CDR3 is made up of 15 amino acids. Germline V CDR1 and CDR2: MNHNS, SASEGT. V gave up 5 bases and J gave up 3 bases, with 14 bases separating them.

The J gene is TRBJ1-6, the V gene TRBV10-2, with D possibly being TRBD1 (6 bases). Germline CDR1 and CDR2: WSHSY and SAAADI. This CDR3 is built from 15 residues. Trimming removed 3 bases at V and 9 bases at J, with 15 bases between. This CDR3 is CASSDRTVVGSPLHF. CDR3 coding DNA: TGCGCCAGCAGTGATAGGACAGTCGTTGGTTCACCCCTCCACTTT.